Shown below are 17 T cell receptor beta chains from a single sample sequenced in a study of T-cell reconstitution after alpha-beta-depleted transplantation in children. The TCRbeta library was prepared with unique molecular identifiers. Via MiXCR, TCRdb re-called the PCR reads, giving one row per CDR3 protein. The top ten clones hold around 9.8% of a sample with about 300,000 distinct CDR3 sequences, roughly 7.8% of them seen once. Their antigen targets remain unknown. Study-wide results and limits: Newly generated T cells supplied most T-cell counts and diversity one year post-transplant.

The starting material was peripheral blood, obtained 360 days after TCRalphabeta/CD19-depleted stem cell transplant. All receptors come from a female patient aged 2-10 years who had a stem cell transplant for Fanconi anemia, so the T cells may come from the graft donor.

The chain recombines TRBV6-5 with TRBJ1-2; 8 positions match TRBD1. Germline V lookup: CDR1 MNHEY, CDR2 SVGAGI. CDR3 size: 14 residues. V shed 4 bases and J 4 bases; nucleotides not matched to a gene: 5. The CDR3 coding sequence is TGTGCCAGCAGTTCTCAGGGGGCGTTCTATGGCTACACCTTC. It translates to CASSSQGAFYGYTF.

This rearrangement joins TRBV10-2 to TRBJ2-2, with a weak D call TRBD1 (6 bases). Germline V gene data show CDR1 as WSHSY and CDR2 as SAAADI. V lost 0 bases and J lost 5, with 10 bases in between. This CDR3 region has 15 residues. In nucleotides, the CDR3 is TGCGCCAGCAGTGAGTCGGCCAGGGGTACCGGGGAGCTGTTTTTT. Its translation: CASSESARGTGELFF.

This clonotype showed up many times. The CDR3 nucleotides read TGTGCCAGCAGTTCACTGTATACGAACACTGAAGCTTTCTTT. This codes for CASSSLYTNTEAFF. The chain employs TRBV6-2 or TRBV6-3 and TRBJ1-1; no definite D call. CDR3 length: 14 amino acids. V was cut by 4 bases and J by 1 base, with 10 bases left in between. Germline CDR1 reads MNHEY; CDR2 reads SVGEGT.

This clonotype has a count of ten or more. V is TRBV28 and J is TRBJ1-5; D remains unclear. V lost 6 bases and J lost 3, with 3 bases in between. This CDR3 is 11 amino acids long. Per germline, CDR1 MDHEN and CDR2 SYDVKM. The CDR3 spells CASSYNQPQHF. The CDR3 DNA follows: TGTGCCAGCAGCTACAATCAGCCCCAGCATTTT.

J is TRBJ1-1 and V is TRBV6-2 or TRBV6-3; D possibly corresponds to TRBD1 (5 bases). The CDR3 runs to 14 residues. The germline gives CDR1 MNHEY, CDR2 SVGEGT. The germline V and J ends were trimmed by 2 bases and 5 bases, with 12 bases remaining between them. The CDR3 region is CASSYGGTGTEAFF. The CDR3 nucleotides are TGTGCCAGCAGTTACGGGGGAACTGGGACTGAAGCTTTCTTT.

Many counts were recorded for this clonotype. The chain links TRBV5-1 to TRBJ2-1; 13 positions match TRBD2. The germline CDR1 and CDR2 sequences are SGHRS and YFSETQ. This CDR3 is 18 amino acids long. The V segment lost 3 bases and the J segment 7 bases; nucleotides outside the gene matches: 13. This CDR3 is CASSSGLAGHSFENEQFF. The CDR3 bases are TGCGCCAGCAGCTCGGGACTAGCGGGGCACTCATTCGAAAATGAGCAGTTCTTC.

This clonotype has more than one count but fewer than ten. Here the CDR3 DNA reads TGCGCCAGCAGCCAAGAGAGGGGTTTGAACACTGAAGCTTTCTTT. Protein sequence: CASSQERGLNTEAFF. The chain recombines TRBV4-3 with TRBJ1-1, with D perhaps TRBD1 (5 bases). V lost 0 bases, J lost 0 bases, and 8 bases lay in between. There are 15 residues in the CDR3. Looked up from germline, CDR1 is LGHNA and CDR2 is YSLEER.

The V and J genes are TRBV2 and TRBJ2-2; 7 nucleotides match TRBD1. Germline V gives CDR1 SNHLY, CDR2 FYNNEI. With 5 bases clipped from V and 5 bases from J, the junction kept 17 bases outside the gene matches. The CDR3 consists of 18 residues. CDR3 nucleotide sequence: TGTGCCAGCAGTCCAATTGTCAGATCGGGACAGAGGACCGGGGAGCTGTTTTTT. This encodes CASSPIVRSGQRTGELFF.

This clonotype has ten or more counts. The chain employs TRBV24-1 and TRBJ2-7; TRBD1 agrees at 7 bases. The junction had 8 bases not matched to a gene; V was cut back by 12 bases and J by 4 bases. The germline V gene has CDR1 KGHDR and CDR2 SFDVKD. The CDR3 runs 12 residues. For the CDR3, the DNA is TGTGCCCCTCGAGGGGGCTCGTACGAGCAGTACGTC. Its protein product is CAPRGGSYEQYV.

There are many counts of this clonotype. J is TRBJ1-4 and V is TRBV15; unclear D gene. The CDR3 has 15 amino acids. V shed 1 base and J shed 7 bases, with 13 bases lying between them. CDR1 LNHNV and CDR2 YYDKDF come from the germline V gene (reference sequence). The CDR3 loop reads CATSRVPTGGEKLFF. Written as DNA, the CDR3 is TGTGCCACCAGCAGAGTTCCTACGGGTGGTGAAAAACTGTTTTTT.

This clonotype has at least ten counts. J is TRBJ1-1 and V is TRBV6-5; D gene ambiguous. Trimming stripped 3 bases from V and 11 bases from J, with 16 bases between. From germline, CDR1 is MNHEY and CDR2 SVGAGI. The CDR3 totals 13 residues. The CDR3 sequence is CASSYDTGLNAFF. The DNA of the CDR3 is TGTGCCAGCAGTTATGACACGGGTTTGAATGCTTTCTTT.

V and J are TRBV12-3 or TRBV12-4 and TRBJ2-1; D gene uncertain. V was clipped by 2 bases and J by 5 bases, with 10 bases between them. The CDR3 has 14 residues. Here the CDR3 DNA reads TGTGCCAGCAGTTTATCGAGTCCACACAATGAGCAGTTCTTC. Translating it yields CASSLSSPHNEQFF.

This clonotype showed up many times. CDR3 residues: CATSREDRGRLAGELFF. Written as DNA, the CDR3 is TGTGCCACCAGCAGAGAGGACAGGGGGCGGTTGGCCGGGGAGCTGTTTTTT. The chain recombines TRBV15 with TRBJ2-2; 11 nucleotides align to TRBD1. V was pared by 0 bases and J by 6 bases, with 6 bases of the junction left unmatched. Germline V lookup: CDR1 LNHNV, CDR2 YYDKDF (reference sequence). The CDR3 runs 17 residues. The full variable domain, completed using reference TRBV15 and TRBJ2-2, is DAMVIQNPRYQVTQFGKPVTLSCSQTLNHNVMYWYQQKSSQAPKLLFHYYDKDFNNEADTPDNFQSRRPNTSFCFLDIRSPGLGDTAMYLCATSREDRGRLAGELFFGEGSRLTVL.

This clonotype was observed many times. The gene calls are TRBV9 and TRBJ1-1; D is unclear. The CDR3 loop spans 14 amino acids. The germline V gene encodes CDR1 SGDLS and CDR2 YYNGEE. V was clipped by 4 bases and J by 4 bases, with 14 bases between them. The CDR3 DNA is TGTGCCAGCAGCATTCGTCGGGAGGTCACTGAAGCTTTCTTT. Residues: CASSIRREVTEAFF. The entire variable domain, with the rest obtained from reference TRBV9 and TRBJ1-1, is as follows: DSGVTQTPKHLITATGQRVTLRCSPRSGDLSVYWYQQSLDQGLQFLIQYYNGEERAKGNILERFSAQQFPDLHSELNLSSLELGDSALYFCASSIRREVTEAFFGQGTRLTVV.

The rearrangement links TRBV7-2 to TRBJ2-3, with D perhaps matching TRBD2 (5 bases). From germline, CDR1 is SGHTA and CDR2 FQGNSA. Trimming pared 10 bases from V and 0 bases from J, leaving 14 bases between. This CDR3 region has 14 residues. CDR3 nucleotide sequence: TGTGCCACAAGAACGGGATCGAGCACAGATACGCAGTATTTT. It specifies CATRTGSSTDTQYF. Full variable domain (rest looked up from reference TRBV7-2 and TRBJ2-3): GAGVSQSPSNKVTEKGKDVELRCDPISGHTALYWYRQSLGQGLEFLIYFQGNSAPDKSGLPSDRFSAERTGGSVSTLTIQRTQQEDSAVYLCATRTGSSTDTQYFGPGTRLTVL.

At least ten counts were recorded for this clonotype. V is TRBV21-1 and J is TRBJ2-7. TRBV21-1 represents a pseudogene. The CDR3 is 10 residues long. In DNA form, the CDR3 reads TGTGCCAGCAGCGGGGTGGGGCAGTACTTC. It is translated as CASSGVGQYF.

There are many counts of this clonotype. The V gene is TRBV7-9, the J gene TRBJ2-2, with D tentatively TRBD2 (5 bases). In germline, CDR1 is SEHNR, CDR2 FQNEAQ (reference sequence). Between the trimmed V and J ends, which lost 5 bases and 4 bases, there was a span of 14 bases. This CDR3 is 15 amino acids long. This chain's CDR3 is CASSPVRGSTGELFF. For the CDR3, the DNA is TGTGCCAGCAGCCCAGTTCGAGGGTCCACCGGGGAGCTGTTTTTT.